In this sample, the clone carrying this T cell receptor (beta chain) turned up many times. Time point reported: sample taken at primary tumor resection. Material for sequencing was whole RNA from tumor, nontumor lung or frozen PBMC, left unsorted. The donors comprised about 74 untreated early-stage non-small cell lung cancer patients. The data were obtained in a study of spatial heterogeneity in lung cancer. Study details: Consistently, beta-chain sequences turned up in larger numbers than alpha-chain sequences did. In the raw reads, each unique TCR and UMI combination was present more than ten times on average.

This CDR3 is built from 14 residues. The germline V and J ends were trimmed by 7 bases and 4 bases, with 16 bases remaining between them. Every TCR cDNA molecule bore a unique molecular identifier. TCRdb re-analysed the 5' RACE reads in MiXCR, keeping a single row per CDR3 protein. Of almost 75,000 distinct CDR3 sequences listed, approximately 12% were seen once; the top ten hold 7.2%. The TCR originated in a male donor with early-stage non-small cell lung cancer. This chain links TRBV12-3 or TRBV12-4 with TRBJ1-1, with D perhaps TRBD1 (5 bases). The sequencing here drew on PBMCs, taken at surgery. The CDR3 bases are TGTGCCAGCACCGACTTTTGGGGCGGCACTGAAGCTTTCTTT. It specifies CASTDFWGGTEAFF.